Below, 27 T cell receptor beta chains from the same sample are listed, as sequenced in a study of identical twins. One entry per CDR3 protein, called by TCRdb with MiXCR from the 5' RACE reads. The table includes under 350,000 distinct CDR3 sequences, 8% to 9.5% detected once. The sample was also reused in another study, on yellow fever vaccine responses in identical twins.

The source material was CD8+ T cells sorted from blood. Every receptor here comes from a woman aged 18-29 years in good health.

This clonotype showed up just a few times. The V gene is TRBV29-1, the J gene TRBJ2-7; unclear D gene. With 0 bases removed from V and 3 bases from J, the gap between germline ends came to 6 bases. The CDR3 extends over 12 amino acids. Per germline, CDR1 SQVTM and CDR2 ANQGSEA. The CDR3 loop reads CSVEDHSYEQYF. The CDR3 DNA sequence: TGCAGCGTTGAAGATCACAGCTACGAGCAGTACTTC.

CDR3 sequence: CSVLLAQKANEKLFF. CDR3 in DNA: TGCAGCGTTTTACTCGCGCAGAAGGCTAATGAAAAACTGTTTTTT. V and J are TRBV29-1 and TRBJ1-4; D gene ambiguous. The germline V and J ends were trimmed by 5 bases and 3 bases, with 16 bases remaining between them. The CDR3 consists of 15 residues. Germline CDR1 SQVTM, CDR2 ANQGSEA.

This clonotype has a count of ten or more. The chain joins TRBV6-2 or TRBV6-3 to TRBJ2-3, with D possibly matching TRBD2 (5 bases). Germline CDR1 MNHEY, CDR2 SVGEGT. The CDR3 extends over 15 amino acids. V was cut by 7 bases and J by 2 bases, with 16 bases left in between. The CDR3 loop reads CASIESGGVTDTQYF. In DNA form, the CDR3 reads TGTGCCAGCATCGAGAGCGGAGGAGTCACAGATACGCAGTATTTT.

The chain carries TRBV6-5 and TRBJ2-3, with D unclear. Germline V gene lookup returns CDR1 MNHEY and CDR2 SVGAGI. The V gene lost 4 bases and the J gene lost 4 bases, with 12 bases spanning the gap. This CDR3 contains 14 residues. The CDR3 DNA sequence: TGTGCCAGCAGTTTCAGGCTAGATCCAGATACGCAGTATTTT. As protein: CASSFRLDPDTQYF.

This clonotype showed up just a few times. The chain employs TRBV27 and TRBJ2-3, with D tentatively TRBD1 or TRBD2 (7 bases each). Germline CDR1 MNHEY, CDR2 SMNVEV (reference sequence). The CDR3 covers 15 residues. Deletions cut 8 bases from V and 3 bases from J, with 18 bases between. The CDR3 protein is CASQRGGGPTDTQYF. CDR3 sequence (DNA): TGTGCCAGCCAAAGGGGAGGGGGCCCAACAGATACGCAGTATTTT.

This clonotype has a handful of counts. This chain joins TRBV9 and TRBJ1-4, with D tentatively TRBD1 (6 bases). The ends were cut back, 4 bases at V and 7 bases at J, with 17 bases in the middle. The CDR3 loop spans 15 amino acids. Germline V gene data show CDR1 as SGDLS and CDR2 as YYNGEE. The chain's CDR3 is CASSYGGAWGEKLFF. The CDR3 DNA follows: TGTGCCAGCAGCTATGGGGGCGCGTGGGGTGAAAAACTGTTTTTT.

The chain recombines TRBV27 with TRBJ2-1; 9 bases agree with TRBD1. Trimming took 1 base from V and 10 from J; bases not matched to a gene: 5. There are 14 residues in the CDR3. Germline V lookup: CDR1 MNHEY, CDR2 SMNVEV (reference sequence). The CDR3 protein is CASSLWGQGFEQFF. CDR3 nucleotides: TGTGCCAGCAGTTTATGGGGACAGGGTTTCGAGCAGTTCTTC.

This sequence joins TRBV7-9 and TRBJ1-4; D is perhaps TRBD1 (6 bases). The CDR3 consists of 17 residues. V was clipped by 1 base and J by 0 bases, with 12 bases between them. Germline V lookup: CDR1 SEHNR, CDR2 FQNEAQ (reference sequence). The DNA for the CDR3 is TGTGCCAGCAGCTTAGAAGGGGGGCCTGCAACTAATGAAAAACTGTTTTTT. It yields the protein CASSLEGGPATNEKLFF.

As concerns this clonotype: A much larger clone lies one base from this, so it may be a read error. CDR3 DNA sequence: TGTGCCAGCAGCCCCAACAGGGTAAATGAAGCTTTCTTT. It encodes CASSPNRVNEAFF. The V call is TRBV6-1, the J call TRBJ1-1; a weak D match, TRBD1 (6 bases). V was cut by 6 bases and J by 7 bases, with 15 bases left in between. The CDR3 has 13 amino acids. From germline, CDR1 is MNHNS and CDR2 SASEGT.

CDR3 residues: CASSLRLGEQYF. CDR3 sequence (DNA): TGTGCCAGCAGTTTACGCCTAGGGGAGCAGTACTTC. The J gene is TRBJ2-7, the V gene TRBV27; no clear D gene. The CDR3 sequence is 12 residues long. Germline V gives CDR1 MNHEY, CDR2 SMNVEV (reference sequence). Trimming left V 2 bases short and J 7 bases short, with 9 bases between.

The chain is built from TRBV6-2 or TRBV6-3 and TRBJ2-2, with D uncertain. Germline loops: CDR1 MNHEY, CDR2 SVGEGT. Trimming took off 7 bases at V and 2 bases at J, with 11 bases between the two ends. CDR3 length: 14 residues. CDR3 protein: CASIMWVNTGELFF. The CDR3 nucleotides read TGTGCCAGCATTATGTGGGTCAACACCGGGGAGCTGTTTTTT.

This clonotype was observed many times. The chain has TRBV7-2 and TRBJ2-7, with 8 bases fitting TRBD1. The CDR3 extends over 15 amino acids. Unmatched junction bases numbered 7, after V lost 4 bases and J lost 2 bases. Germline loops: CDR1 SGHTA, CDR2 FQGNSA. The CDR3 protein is CASSSGLTGAYEQYF. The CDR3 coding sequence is TGTGCCAGCAGCTCAGGACTGACAGGGGCCTACGAGCAGTACTTC.

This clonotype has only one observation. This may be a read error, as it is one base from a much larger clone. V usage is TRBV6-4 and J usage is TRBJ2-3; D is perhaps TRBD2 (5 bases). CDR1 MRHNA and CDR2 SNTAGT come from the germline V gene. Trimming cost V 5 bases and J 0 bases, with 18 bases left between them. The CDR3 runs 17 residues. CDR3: CASSLDVGSPSTDTQYF. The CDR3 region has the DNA TGTGCCAGCAGTCTCGATGTGGGGAGCCCAAGCACAGATACGCAGTATTTT.

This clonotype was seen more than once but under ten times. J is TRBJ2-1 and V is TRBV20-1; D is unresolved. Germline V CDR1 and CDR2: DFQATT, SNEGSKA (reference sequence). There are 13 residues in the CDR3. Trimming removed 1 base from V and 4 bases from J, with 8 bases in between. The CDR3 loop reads CSARVSAYNEQFF. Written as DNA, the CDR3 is TGCAGTGCTAGAGTGTCAGCTTACAATGAGCAGTTCTTC.

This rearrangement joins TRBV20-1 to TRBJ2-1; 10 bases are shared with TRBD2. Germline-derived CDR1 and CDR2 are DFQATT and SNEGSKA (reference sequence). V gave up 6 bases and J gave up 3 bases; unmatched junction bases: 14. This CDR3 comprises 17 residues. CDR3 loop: CSAVDFPGTSDYNEQFF. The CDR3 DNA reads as TGCAGTGCCGTCGACTTTCCCGGGACTAGCGACTACAATGAGCAGTTCTTC.

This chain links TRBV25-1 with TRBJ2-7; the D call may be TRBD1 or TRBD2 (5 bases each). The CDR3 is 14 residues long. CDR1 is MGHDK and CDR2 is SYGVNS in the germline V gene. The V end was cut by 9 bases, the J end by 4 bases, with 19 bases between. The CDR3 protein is CASRNTGTEYEQYF. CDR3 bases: TGTGCCAGTAGAAACACCGGGACGGAATACGAGCAGTACTTC.

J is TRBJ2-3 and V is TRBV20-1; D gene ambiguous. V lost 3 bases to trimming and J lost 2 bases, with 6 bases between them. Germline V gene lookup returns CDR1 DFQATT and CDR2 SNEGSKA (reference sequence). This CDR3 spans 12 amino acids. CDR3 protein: CSASDVTDTQYF. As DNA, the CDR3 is TGCAGTGCTAGCGACGTCACAGATACGCAGTATTTT.

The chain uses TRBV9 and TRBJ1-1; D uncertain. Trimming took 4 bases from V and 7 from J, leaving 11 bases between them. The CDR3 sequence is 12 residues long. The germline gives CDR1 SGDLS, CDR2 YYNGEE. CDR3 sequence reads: CASSLPGLEAFF. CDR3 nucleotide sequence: TGTGCCAGCAGCCTCCCCGGCCTTGAAGCTTTCTTT.

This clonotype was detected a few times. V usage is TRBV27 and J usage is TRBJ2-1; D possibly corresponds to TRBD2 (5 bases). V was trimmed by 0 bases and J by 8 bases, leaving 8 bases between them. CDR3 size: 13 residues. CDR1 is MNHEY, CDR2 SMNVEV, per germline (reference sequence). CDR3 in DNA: TGTGCCAGCAGTTTATCGGACGGGGATGAGCAGTTCTTC. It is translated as CASSLSDGDEQFF.

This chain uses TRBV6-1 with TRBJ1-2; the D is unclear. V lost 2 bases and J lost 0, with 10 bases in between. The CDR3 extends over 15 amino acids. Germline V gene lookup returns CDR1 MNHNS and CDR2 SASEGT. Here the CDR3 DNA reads TGTGCCAGCAGTGAACTTACAGTTTCTAACTATGGCTACACCTTC. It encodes CASSELTVSNYGYTF.

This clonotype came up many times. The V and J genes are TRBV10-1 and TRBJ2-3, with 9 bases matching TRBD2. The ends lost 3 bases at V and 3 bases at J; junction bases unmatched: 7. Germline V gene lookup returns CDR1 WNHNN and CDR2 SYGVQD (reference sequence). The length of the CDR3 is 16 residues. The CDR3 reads CASSESSGSPTDTQYF. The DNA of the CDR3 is TGCGCCAGCAGTGAAAGTAGCGGGAGTCCAACAGATACGCAGTATTTT.

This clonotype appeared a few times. The DNA of the CDR3 is TGCAGCGTGACCGATGGGCCCTACGAGCAGTACTTC. Its protein product is CSVTDGPYEQYF. V is TRBV29-1 and J is TRBJ2-7; no definite D call. V lost 6 bases, J lost 2 bases, and 11 bases lay in between. The CDR3 length is 12 residues. From germline, CDR1 is SQVTM and CDR2 ANQGSEA.

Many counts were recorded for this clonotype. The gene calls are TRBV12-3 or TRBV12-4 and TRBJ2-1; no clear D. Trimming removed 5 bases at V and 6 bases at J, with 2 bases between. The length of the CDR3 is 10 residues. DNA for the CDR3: TGTGCCAGCAGTACCAATGAGCAGTTCTTC. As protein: CASSTNEQFF.

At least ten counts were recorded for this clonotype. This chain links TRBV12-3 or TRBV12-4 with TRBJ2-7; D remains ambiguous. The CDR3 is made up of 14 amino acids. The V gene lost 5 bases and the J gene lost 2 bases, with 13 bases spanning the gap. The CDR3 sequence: CASSTTTGAYEQYF. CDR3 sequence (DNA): TGTGCCAGCAGTACCACTACTGGGGCCTACGAGCAGTACTTC.

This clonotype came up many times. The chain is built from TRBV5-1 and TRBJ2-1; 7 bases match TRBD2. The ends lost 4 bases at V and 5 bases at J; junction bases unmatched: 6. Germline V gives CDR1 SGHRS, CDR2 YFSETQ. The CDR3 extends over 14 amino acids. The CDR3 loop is CASSVTGTNNEQFF. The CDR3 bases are TGCGCCAGCAGCGTAACCGGGACTAACAATGAGCAGTTCTTC.

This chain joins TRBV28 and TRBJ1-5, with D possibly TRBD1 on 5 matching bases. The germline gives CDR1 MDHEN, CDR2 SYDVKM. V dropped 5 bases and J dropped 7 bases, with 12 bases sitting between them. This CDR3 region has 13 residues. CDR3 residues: CASSKGDGQPQHF. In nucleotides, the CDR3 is TGTGCCAGCAGTAAAGGGGATGGCCAGCCCCAGCATTTT. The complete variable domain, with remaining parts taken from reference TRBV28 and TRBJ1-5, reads DVKVTQSSRYLVKRTGEKVFLECVQDMDHENMFWYRQDPGLGLRLIYFSYDVKMKEKGDIPEGYSVSREKKERFSLILESASTNQTSMYLCASSKGDGQPQHFGDGTRLSIL.

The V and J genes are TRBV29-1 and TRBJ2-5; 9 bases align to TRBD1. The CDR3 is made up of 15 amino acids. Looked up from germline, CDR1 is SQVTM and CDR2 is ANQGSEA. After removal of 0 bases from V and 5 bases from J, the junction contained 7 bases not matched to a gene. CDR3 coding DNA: TGCAGCGTTGAAGATCGGACAGGGGCATGGGAGACCCAGTACTTC. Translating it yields CSVEDRTGAWETQYF.